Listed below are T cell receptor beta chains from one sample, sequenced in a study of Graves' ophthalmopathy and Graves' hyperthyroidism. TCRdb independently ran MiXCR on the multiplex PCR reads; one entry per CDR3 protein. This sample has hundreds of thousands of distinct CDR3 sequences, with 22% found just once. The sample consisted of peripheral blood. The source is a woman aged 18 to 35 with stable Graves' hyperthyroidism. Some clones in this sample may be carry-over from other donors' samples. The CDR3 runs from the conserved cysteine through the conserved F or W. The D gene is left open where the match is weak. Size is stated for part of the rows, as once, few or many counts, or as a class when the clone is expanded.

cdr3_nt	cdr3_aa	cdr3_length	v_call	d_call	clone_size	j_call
TGTGCCAGCAGCTTAGAGCAGGGTCGGCAAGAGACCCAGTACTTC	CASSLEQGRQETQYF	15	TRBV7-9	.	many	TRBJ2-5
TGCGCCAGCAGCCCCCTGACAGGCAACACCGGGGAGCTGTGTTTT	CASSPLTGNTGELCF	15	TRBV4-1	.	few	TRBJ2-2
TGCAGTGCTATGAAGATCTCTGGGGCCAACGTCCTGACTTTC	CSAMKISGANVLTF	14	TRBV20-1	.	.	TRBJ2-6
TGTGCCAGCAGGGGGACTTATCAACCTCAAGCTTTCTTT	CASRGTYQPQAFF	13	TRBV6-1	.	many	TRBJ1-1
TGTGCCAGTAGTCACACCCGGGACTCATATGGCTACACCTTC	CASSHTRDSYGYTF	14	TRBV19	.	few	TRBJ1-2
TGTGCCAGCAGCTCAAACCTAGCGGGAGTCACCGGGGAGCTGTTTTTT	CASSSNLAGVTGELFF	16	TRBV9	TRBD2	.	TRBJ2-2
TGTGCCAGCAGTCCACGGTTGAGCACTAGCGATTTTTCGACCCAGTACTTC	CASSPRLSTSDFSTQYF	17	TRBV27	TRBD2	many	TRBJ2-5
TGTGCCAGCAGCCAGTCGGGACTAGCTGTATGGGAGCAGTACTTC	CASSQSGLAVWEQYF	15	TRBV3-1	TRBD2	.	TRBJ2-7
TGTGCCAGCAGCCCGGGACAGTACGAGCAGTACTTC	CASSPGQYEQYF	12	TRBV11-2	TRBD1	few	TRBJ2-7
TGTGCCAGCAGCCCCGGAGGGGGGGGGATTTCGTACGAGCAGTACTTC	CASSPGGGGISYEQYF	16	TRBV13	.	many	TRBJ2-7
TGCAGTGCTAGAGAACGTTACCGTGGAATCCTCCAAGAGACCCAGTACTTC	CSARERYRGILQETQYF	17	TRBV20-1	.	many	TRBJ2-5
TGTGCCAGCAGTGAAGAGGATGGGCAGGGGGCAGAAGTTGGCTACACCTTC	CASSEEDGQGAEVGYTF	17	TRBV2	TRBD1	many	TRBJ1-2
TGTGCCAGCAGTGAACCCTACCCGACTAGCGGGAGATTCAACGAGCAGTACTTC	CASSEPYPTSGRFNEQYF	18	TRBV25-1	TRBD2	.	TRBJ2-7
TGTGCCAGCAGCCAAGATTGGAGCTCGGGTTCCGAGGGAGTGTTCCAAGAGACCCAGTACTTC	CASSQDWSSGSEGVFQETQYF	21	TRBV14	.	.	TRBJ2-5
TGTGCCATCAGTGAGTACAGGGAGGGTAGCAATCAGCCCCAGCATTTT	CAISEYREGSNQPQHF	16	TRBV10-3	.	.	TRBJ1-5
TGTGCCAGCAGCGCCGACAGGATCAACTATGGCTACACCTTC	CASSADRINYGYTF	14	TRBV9	.	many	TRBJ1-2
TGTGCCAGCAGCTTAGCGCTCGGCGGGGGCCTAGAAGAGACCCAGTACTTC	CASSLALGGGLEETQYF	17	TRBV7-8	.	few	TRBJ2-5
TGTGCCAGCAGTGATCAGGGTGAATCCTACGAGCAGTACTTC	CASSDQGESYEQYF	14	TRBV25-1	.	many	TRBJ2-7
TGCGCCAGCAACTACGACGGGAACACTGAAGCTTTCTTT	CASNYDGNTEAFF	13	TRBV5-1	.	many	TRBJ1-1
TGTGCCAGCTCACCTTCCGAGGGGTACAATCAGCCCCAGCATTTT	CASSPSEGYNQPQHF	15	TRBV18	.	few	TRBJ1-5
TGTGCCAGCAGTCCCCCCCCTCAGTTCGGCAATGGCTACACCTTC	CASSPPPQFGNGYTF	15	TRBV12-3/TRBV12-4	.	many	TRBJ1-2
TGTGCCAGCAGTTTACTCGTATCCAACACCGGGGAGCTGTTTTTT	CASSLLVSNTGELFF	15	TRBV28	.	few	TRBJ2-2
TGCGCCAGCAGCCAAGATCTAACCTGGAACACTGAAGCTTTCTTT	CASSQDLTWNTEAFF	15	TRBV4-1	.	.	TRBJ1-1
TGCAGTGCTAGAGATTTGACAGCCCAAGAGACCCAGTACTTC	CSARDLTAQETQYF	14	TRBV20-1	.	many	TRBJ2-5
TGCAGCCTCACGGAGGGCGGGGGCGACCAAGAGACCCAGTACTTC	CSLTEGGGDQETQYF	15	TRBV29-1	.	many	TRBJ2-5
TGTGCCAGCAGCCAAGAATTCGGAGAGACCCAGTACTTC	CASSQEFGETQYF	13	TRBV3-1	.	.	TRBJ2-5
TGTGCCAGTAGTATAGCAGGGGACAGTTTTTTCACAGATACGCAGTATTTT	CASSIAGDSFFTDTQYF	17	TRBV19	TRBD1	.	TRBJ2-3
TGTGCCACCCAGGGGGGGCCTATTACCGGGGAGCTGTTTTTT	CATQGGPITGELFF	14	TRBV27	.	many	TRBJ2-2
TGTGCCAGCATTACAACAGGGGGCACTGAAGCTTTCTTT	CASITTGGTEAFF	13	TRBV6-2/TRBV6-3	TRBD1	many	TRBJ1-1
TGTGCCAGCAGTGCCCCAGGGACATCCTACGAGCAGTACTTC	CASSAPGTSYEQYF	14	TRBV2	.	.	TRBJ2-7
TGCGCCAGCAGCTTCGTTTGGGACCCCACTGAAGCTTTCTTT	CASSFVWDPTEAFF	14	TRBV5-1	.	.	TRBJ1-1
TGTGCCAGCAGTTTCTCGGGATACACAGATACGCAGTATTTT	CASSFSGYTDTQYF	14	TRBV27	.	.	TRBJ2-3
TGCGCCAGCAGCTTGAAGGCCTCCTACGAGCAGTACTTC	CASSLKASYEQYF	13	TRBV5-1	.	few	TRBJ2-7
TGTGCCAGCAGCCACACCTCGAAAGACAACACTGAAGCTTTCTTT	CASSHTSKDNTEAFF	15	TRBV3-1	.	.	TRBJ1-1
TGTGCCACCAGCGGCCAGAGTGGGTCTGGGGCCAACGTCCTGACTTTC	CATSGQSGSGANVLTF	16	TRBV15	.	.	TRBJ2-6
TGTGCCAGCAGTGAACCACAGAAATCTATGGTTTACACCTTC	CASSEPQKSMVYTF	14	TRBV6-1	.	.	TRBJ1-2
TGTGCCAGCAGTTTTGGGGGACTAATTGGGTCCGAGCAGTACTTC	CASSFGGLIGSEQYF	15	TRBV12-3/TRBV12-4	TRBD2	many	TRBJ2-7
TGCAGTGGGCTGACAGGGAGGTCAGAGACCCAGTACTTC	CSGLTGRSETQYF	13	TRBV20-1	.	many	TRBJ2-5
TGTGCCTGGGCAACCAGGAGGGAGCAGTACTTC	CAWATRREQYF	11	TRBV30	.	.	TRBJ2-7
TGTGCCAGCAGTCCAGGGTTTAGCTATGGTTACACCTTC	CASSPGFSYGYTF	13	TRBV4-2	.	many	TRBJ1-2
TGCAGTGCCAGAGTCGGCTTGGAGACCCAGTACTTC	CSARVGLETQYF	12	TRBV20-1	.	many	TRBJ2-5
TGTGCCAGCAGGGTTGCGAGGACGCGCTATGGCTACACCTTC	CASRVARTRYGYTF	14	TRBV6-1	.	.	TRBJ1-2
TGTGCCAGCAGCCACTCGTCCGCTGAAGCTTTCTTT	CASSHSSAEAFF	12	TRBV6-5	.	.	TRBJ1-1
TGTGCCAGCAGCTCGGGACGGCAGCCCCTCCACTTT	CASSSGRQPLHF	12	TRBV7-9	.	few	TRBJ1-6
TGTGCCAGCAGTGGCGTGGGGGGGTCAAAAGAAGCTTTCTTT	CASSGVGGSKEAFF	14	TRBV6-1	.	.	TRBJ1-1
TGTGCCACCAGCAGAGATCTGGGGACCAAAAACATTCAGTACTTC	CATSRDLGTKNIQYF	15	TRBV15	.	.	TRBJ2-4
TGTGCCAGCACCCCGGACGGTGCCCATGGCTACACCTTC	CASTPDGAHGYTF	13	TRBV12-3/TRBV12-4	.	many	TRBJ1-2
TGTGCCAGCAGTTCCCCCCCCGGGACAGGGGGCACTGAAGCTTTCTTT	CASSSPPGTGGTEAFF	16	TRBV6-5	TRBD1	many	TRBJ1-1
TGTGCCAGCACTCCGGGGGCGGGGAGCTCCTATAATTCACCCCTCCACTTT	CASTPGAGSSYNSPLHF	17	TRBV6-1	.	many	TRBJ1-6
TGTGCCAGCACCCCGGGACAGGGGGTAGAGGGCCCATTGGAGACCCAGTACTTC	CASTPGQGVEGPLETQYF	18	TRBV9	TRBD1	many	TRBJ2-5
TGTGCCAGCGGGGGGACAGGGGCTGGGGCCAACGTCCTGACTTTC	CASGGTGAGANVLTF	15	TRBV6-1	TRBD1	many	TRBJ2-6
TGTGCCAGTAAGAAGGGAGTCGGCAATCAGCCCCAGCATTTT	CASKKGVGNQPQHF	14	TRBV19	.	many	TRBJ1-5
TGTGCCAGTACCCTTGCCGGGACACACAATCAGCCCCAGCATTTT	CASTLAGTHNQPQHF	15	TRBV19	.	many	TRBJ1-5
TGCGCCAGCAGCGGTGGGTCTGGGGAGACCCAGTACTTC	CASSGGSGETQYF	13	TRBV5-1	.	few	TRBJ2-5
TGCGCCAGCAGTTCGACAGCCATGAACACTGAAGCTTTCTTT	CASSSTAMNTEAFF	14	TRBV5-1	.	many	TRBJ1-1
TGTGCCAGCTGCCCCGAACTAGCGGGAGGCAACACCGGGGAGCTGTTTTTT	CASCPELAGGNTGELFF	17	TRBV6-1	TRBD2	many	TRBJ2-2
TGTGCCAGCAGCTTAGATGCCCATCAGACCCAGCAGTACTTC	CASSLDAHQTQQYF	14	TRBV11-2	.	.	TRBJ2-7
TGTGCCAGCAGCTTAGTAGCGGGGGGGCCCATCGGGGAGCTGTTTTTT	CASSLVAGGPIGELFF	16	TRBV11-1	TRBD2	once	TRBJ2-2
TGTGCCGGGGGGTTAGGGAGCTATGGCTACACCTTC	CAGGLGSYGYTF	12	TRBV30	.	many	TRBJ1-2